These 17 T cell receptor beta chains originate from one sample sequenced in a study of blood T cells in healthy people across ages. Primed by a sample-barcoded 5' primer and a J-beta primer mix, a second PCR proceeded for roughly 7 to 11 cycles. MiXCR, applied by TCRdb to the 5' RACE reads, yields one record per CDR3 protein. The data hold roughly 700,000 distinct CDR3 sequences, with roughly 49% observed a single time. The sample was blood. Every receptor here comes from an older woman in good health.

The V gene is TRBV18, the J gene TRBJ1-6; D might be TRBD1 (5 bases). The germline V and J ends were trimmed by 2 bases and 6 bases, with 11 bases remaining between them. Germline lookup yields CDR1 KGHSH and CDR2 LQKENI. The CDR3 is 15 amino acids. The CDR3 nucleotides are TGTGCCAGCTCACCATCAGGGACCATTAATTCACCCCTCCACTTT. Translating it yields CASSPSGTINSPLHF.

This chain joins TRBV30 and TRBJ2-1; TRBD1 agrees at 12 bases. The CDR3 is made up of 13 amino acids. The J segment lost 6 bases and the V segment lost 7 bases, leaving 4 bases of the junction unmatched. Germline loops: CDR1 GTSNPN, CDR2 SVGIG (reference sequence). CDR3 bases: TGTGCCTATGCGGGACAGGGGGCCAATGAGCAGTTCTTC. Amino acid sequence: CAYAGQGANEQFF.

The chain couples TRBV6-2 or TRBV6-3 to TRBJ1-1; D is perhaps TRBD1 (5 bases). Germline V gives CDR1 MNHEY, CDR2 SVGEGT. The CDR3 spans 14 residues. Trimming stripped 6 bases from V and 1 base from J, with 12 bases between. CDR3 coding DNA: TGTGCCAGCAGGCGGGACGCATCGAACACTGAAGCTTTCTTT. Its protein product is CASRRDASNTEAFF.

V is TRBV28 and J is TRBJ2-7; 7 bases line up with TRBD1. CDR3 length: 14 residues. Germline V CDR1 and CDR2: MDHEN, SYDVKM. The V gene end was trimmed by 7 bases and the J gene end by 6 bases; junction bases not matched to a gene: 12. Here the CDR3 DNA reads TGTGCCAGCAACTCACAGGGGAATTTAGGCGAGCAGTACTTC. Translated: CASNSQGNLGEQYF.

In its sample, this clonotype was seen a few times. The chain has TRBV27 and TRBJ2-5; 8 bases fit TRBD1. J gave up 2 bases and V 3 bases, and 2 bases lay outside the gene matches. CDR3 length: 14 amino acids. Germline V gene sequence: CDR1 MNHEY, CDR2 SMNVEV (reference sequence). CDR3 sequence reads: CASSLNRGQETQYF. The CDR3 region has the DNA TGTGCCAGCAGTTTGAACAGGGGGCAAGAGACCCAGTACTTC.

V and J are TRBV18 and TRBJ2-3; tentative D call: TRBD1 (6 bases). The CDR3 is 15 amino acids. Trimming removed 0 bases from V and 5 bases from J, with 12 bases in between. Germline V gene lookup returns CDR1 KGHSH and CDR2 LQKENI. The CDR3 nucleotides are TGTGCCAGCTCACCACCGGGGCGAGGGGGAGATACGCAGTATTTT. Translating gives CASSPPGRGGDTQYF.

The V and J genes are TRBV20-1 and TRBJ2-7; 11 nucleotides align to TRBD2. This CDR3 spans 14 amino acids. CDR1 is DFQATT, CDR2 SNEGSKA, per germline (reference sequence). V gave up 5 bases and J gave up 3 bases; unmatched junction bases: 6. The CDR3 loop is CSALRGTSGYEQYF. CDR3 bases: TGCAGTGCTCTCAGGGGGACTAGCGGCTACGAGCAGTACTTC.

V gene TRBV5-4 combines with J gene TRBJ2-5, with D perhaps TRBD1 or TRBD2 (5 bases each). The J call is uncertain, as TRBJ2-7 better fits the DNA end. The CDR3 extends over 14 amino acids. CDR1 is SGHNT, CDR2 YYREEE, per germline (reference sequence). The CDR3 sequence is CASSFPGTESEQYF. DNA of the CDR3: TGTGCCAGCAGCTTCCCCGGGACGGAGAGCGAGCAGTACTTC.

V and J are TRBV5-1 and TRBJ2-1, with 9 bases identical to TRBD1. Losses at the gene ends were 2 bases for V and 9 bases for J; bases not matched to a gene: 12. The CDR3 has 16 residues. CDR1 is SGHRS and CDR2 is YFSETQ in the germline V gene. The CDR3 is CASSFTGGSRAVEQFF. The DNA of the CDR3 is TGCGCCAGCAGCTTTACAGGGGGCTCGAGAGCGGTTGAGCAGTTCTTC.

Worth noting for this clonotype: One junction end does not reproduce the germline sequence, and a read error may be involved. The chain is built from TRBV7-7 and TRBJ2-5; no clear D. Per the germline V gene, CDR1 is SSHAT and CDR2 is FNYEAQ (reference sequence). The CDR3 runs to 15 residues. CDR3 protein: CASSLSGGPQETQYF. In DNA form, the CDR3 reads TGTGCTAGCAGCTTATCGGGCGGCCCCCAGGAGACCCAGTACTTC.

V gene TRBV20-1 combines with J gene TRBJ2-7; 7 bases line up with TRBD2. Germline trimming cut 0 bases from V and 0 bases from J; bases unmatched to any gene: 11. CDR1 is DFQATT, CDR2 SNEGSKA, per germline (reference sequence). This CDR3 spans 17 amino acids. CDR3 residues: CSAREWARRERSYEQYF. CDR3 DNA sequence: TGCAGTGCTAGAGAATGGGCGAGGCGGGAGCGCTCCTACGAGCAGTACTTC.

Turning to this clonotype: Because the CDR3 is missing its conserved closing phenylalanine or tryptophan, this is likely a read error. V usage is TRBV27 and J usage is TRBJ2-7; D is unresolved. This CDR3 region has 11 residues. Germline values: CDR1 MNHEY, CDR2 SMNVEV (reference sequence). The V and J ends lost 6 bases and 3 bases respectively, with 6 bases between them. The DNA for the CDR3 is TGTGCCAGCAGGTTAGGCTACGAGCAGTACTCC. Encoded protein: CASRLGYEQYS.

The chain joins TRBV29-1 to TRBJ2-3; 7 bases match TRBD2. This CDR3 is 14 amino acids long. Germline V CDR1 and CDR2: SQVTM, ANQGSEA. V dropped 2 bases and J dropped 3; count of bases not matched to a gene: 5. DNA for the CDR3: TGCAGCGTTGAATGGGGGGGGATGACAGATACGCAGTATTTT. Protein: CSVEWGGMTDTQYF.

CDR3 nucleotide sequence: TGCAGTGCCTCAGCCGGGACAGGGAAAAATGTTGAGCAGTACTTC. As protein: CSASAGTGKNVEQYF. The V and J genes are TRBV20-1 and TRBJ2-7; 9 positions agree with TRBD1. The CDR3 totals 15 residues. The V gene end was trimmed by 6 bases and the J gene end by 7 bases; junction bases not matched to a gene: 16. Germline assignment: CDR1 DFQATT and CDR2 SNEGSKA (reference sequence).

V usage is TRBV4-3 and J usage is TRBJ2-5, with TRBD2 matching over 7 bases. J gave up 11 bases and V 1 base, and 16 bases lay outside the gene matches. The CDR3 runs 16 residues. In germline, CDR1 is LGHNA, CDR2 YSLEER. CDR3 DNA: TGCGCCAGCAGCCAAGGCGGGACTACCCTTTACAATGAGCAGTACTTC. The encoded protein is CASSQGGTTLYNEQYF.

V usage is TRBV6-1 and J usage is TRBJ2-5, with a tentative D call TRBD2 (6 bases). The J call may be mistaken, given a closer DNA end match to TRBJ2-7. Per the germline V gene, CDR1 is MNHNS and CDR2 is SASEGT. The CDR3 is 13 amino acids. CDR3 protein: CASTTSLGCEQYF. CDR3 nucleotides: TGTGCCAGCACAACTAGCTTGGGTTGCGAGCAGTACTTC.

V gene TRBV20-1 combines with J gene TRBJ2-7, with D maybe TRBD1 (5 bases). V was clipped by 6 bases and J by 1 base, with 13 bases between them. Germline CDR1 DFQATT, CDR2 SNEGSKA (reference sequence). This CDR3 spans 13 amino acids. CDR3 residues: CSAPRQNSYEQYF. The DNA for the CDR3 is TGCAGTGCGCCCAGACAGAATTCCTACGAGCAGTACTTC.